The clone carrying this T cell receptor beta chain was detected a few times. This specimen belongs to a study of siplizumab effects on memory and regulatory T cells. Approximately 10^5 TCR templates were measured in each sample. The assay was immunoSEQ multiplex PCR, and TCRdb's table has in-frame clones only and misses some. The repertoire holds approximately 120,000 clones, with about 91% as singletons. Germline CDR1 reads SGHDN; CDR2 reads FVKESK. The ends were cut back, 0 bases at V and 0 bases at J, with 11 bases in the middle. This CDR3 spans 16 amino acids. This chain uses TRBV14 with TRBJ1-1, with D possibly TRBD1 on 5 matching bases. This TCR was recovered from a human donor in good health. The sequenced material came from Tregs sorted from blood. CDR3 in DNA: TGTGCCAGCAGCCAAGAAGGGGTGGGGATGAACACTGAAGCTTTCTTT. Protein product: CASSQEGVGMNTEAFF. The full variable domain, in which reference TRBV14 and TRBJ1-1 provide the parts outside the CDR3, is EAGVTQFPSHSVIEKGQTVTLRCDPISGHDNLYWYRRVMGKEIKFLLHFVKESKQDESGMPNNRFLAERTGGTYSTLKVQPAELEDSGVYFCASSQEGVGMNTEAFFGQGTRLTVV.